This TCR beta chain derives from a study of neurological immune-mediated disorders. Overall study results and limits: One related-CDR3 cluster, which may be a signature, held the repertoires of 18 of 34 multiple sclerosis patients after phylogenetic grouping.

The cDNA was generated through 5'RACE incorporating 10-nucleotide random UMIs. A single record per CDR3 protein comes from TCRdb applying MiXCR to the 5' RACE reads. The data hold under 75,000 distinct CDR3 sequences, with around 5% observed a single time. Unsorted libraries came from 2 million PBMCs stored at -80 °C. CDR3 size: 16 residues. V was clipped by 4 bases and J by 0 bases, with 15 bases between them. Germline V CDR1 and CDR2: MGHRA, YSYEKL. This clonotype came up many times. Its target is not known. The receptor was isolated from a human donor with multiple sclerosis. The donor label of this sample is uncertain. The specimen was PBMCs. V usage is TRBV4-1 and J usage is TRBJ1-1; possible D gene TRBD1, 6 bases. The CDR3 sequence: CASSPRGQTMNTEAFF. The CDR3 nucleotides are TGCGCCAGCAGCCCTAGAGGACAGACCATGAACACTGAAGCTTTCTTT.